What follows is one T cell receptor (beta chain) and its context. Its target is unknown. Stable vitiligo meant no lesion change over the previous 6 months. Trimming removed 2 bases from V and 9 bases from J, with 14 bases in between. Germline lookup yields CDR1 MNHNY and CDR2 SVGAGI (reference sequence). The CDR3 runs to 13 residues. This sample is drawn from a study of resident and recirculating memory T cells in vitiligo. About the research overall: Each patient gave two lesional and two nonlesional epidermal shave biopsies, plus PBMCs.

Data came from immunoSEQ multiplex PCR; TCRdb stores just in-frame clones and leaves some out. The sample holds 55,000 to 75,000 clones, roughly nine tenths seen once. Study-wide points: Clonality differed among vitiligo lesions, with no unique dominant clone.

This chain joins TRBV6-6 and TRBJ2-7; maybe TRBD2 (5 bases). The sequence was obtained from a male donor with vitiligo. Sequenced input: blood. The CDR3, as DNA: TGTGCCAGCAGTTACCAAAGCGCGGGTTTGCAGTACTTC. Translated, it gives CASSYQSAGLQYF.